The rows below give T cell receptor beta chains drawn from one sample of a study of CD8+ T cells in alopecia areata. Assay used: immunoSEQ multiplex PCR; TCRdb lists only in-frame clones, some missing. The profile covers some 110,000 clones, with approximately 54% appearing a single time and over 9% taken by the ten largest. The sequencing used CD8+ T cells sorted from blood, collected at week 24, from a patient treated with tofacitinib. All receptors derive from a human donor with alopecia areata. Each CDR3 is given with its conserved first and last residue. Each record gives: V gene, D gene, J gene, clone size, CDR3 protein, CDR3 DNA. A D gene is named only where the DNA matches it firmly. Only part of the rows carry a size: once, few, many, or a class if the clone is expanded.

TRBV5-6,.,TRBJ1-5,.,CASSSQGSNQPQHF,TGTGCCAGCAGCTCCCAGGGTAGCAATCAGCCCCAGCATTTT
TRBV30,.,TRBJ2-7,few,CACGGPSSYEQYF,TGTGCCTGCGGGGGCCCTAGCTCCTACGAGCAGTACTTC
TRBV6-5,TRBD1,TRBJ2-5,.,CASSYPQAGGRETQYF,TGTGCCAGCAGTTACCCCCAAGCAGGGGGCAGGGAGACCCAGTACTTC
TRBV9,.,TRBJ2-7,.,CASSVAQDSYEQYF,TGTGCCAGCAGCGTAGCGCAGGACTCCTACGAGCAGTACTTC
TRBV5-4,.,TRBJ1-2,.,CASSLSSFEGTRGYTF,TGTGCCAGCAGCTTGTCCTCTTTTGAGGGGACGAGGGGCTACACCTTC
TRBV2,.,TRBJ2-5,.,CASRDQGTQYF,TGTGCCAGCAGAGACCAAGGGACCCAGTACTTC
TRBV5-1,.,TRBJ2-7,once,CASSLGYDPNEQYF,TGCGCCAGCAGCTTGGGATACGATCCAAACGAGCAGTACTTC
TRBV5-1,.,TRBJ1-5,.,CASSLAGRVGQPQHF,TGCGCCAGCAGCTTGGCAGGCAGGGTTGGGCAGCCCCAGCATTTT
TRBV29-1,.,TRBJ2-5,.,CSVLGQGLGETQYF,TGCAGCGTTTTAGGGCAGGGGTTAGGAGAGACCCAGTACTTC
TRBV18,TRBD1,TRBJ2-7,.,CASSLWDRGYEQYF,TGTGCCAGCTCACTATGGGACAGGGGATACGAGCAGTACTTC
TRBV6-5,TRBD1,TRBJ1-1,.,CASSSGTGLEAFF,TGTGCCAGCAGTTCCGGGACAGGACTTGAAGCTTTCTTT
TRBV29-1,TRBD1,TRBJ2-3,.,CSATGLEADTQYF,TGCAGCGCGACAGGGCTCGAAGCAGATACGCAGTATTTT
TRBV9,.,TRBJ1-6,.,CASSVEGDNSPLHF,TGTGCCAGCAGCGTAGAAGGGGATAATTCACCCCTCCACTTT
TRBV28,.,TRBJ2-7,.,CASSPPGESSYEQYF,TGTGCCAGCAGTCCCCCAGGGGAAAGTTCCTACGAGCAGTACTTC
TRBV10-1,.,TRBJ2-1,.,CASSESYGDEQFF,TGCGCCAGCAGTGAGTCGTACGGGGATGAGCAGTTCTTC
TRBV25-1,TRBD2,TRBJ2-1,.,CASSVLAGGLDEQFF,TGTGCCAGCAGTGTTCTAGCGGGGGGGCTGGATGAGCAGTTCTTC
TRBV29-1,.,TRBJ1-2,.,CSVEDGLYGYTF,TGCAGCGTTGAGGACGGCCTCTATGGCTACACCTTC
TRBV7-9,.,TRBJ2-7,.,CASSSLEGEQYF,TGTGCCAGCAGCTCCCTCGAAGGCGAGCAGTACTTC
TRBV6-5,.,TRBJ1-2,.,CATGDRANYGYTF,TGTGCCACCGGGGACCGAGCTAACTATGGCTACACCTTC
TRBV27,.,TRBJ1-5,.,CASSLGRGQPQHF,TGTGCCAGCAGTTTGGGACGGGGTCAGCCCCAGCATTTT
TRBV5-1,TRBD1,TRBJ2-5,few,CASSSFSGGMETQYF,TGCGCCAGCAGCTCGTTTTCAGGGGGCATGGAGACCCAGTACTTC
TRBV29-1,.,TRBJ1-2,few,CSVEEERGGYTF,TGCAGCGTTGAAGAGGAAAGGGGTGGCTACACCTTC
TRBV19,.,TRBJ2-2,few,CASSIPDRPNTGELFF,TGTGCCAGTAGTATCCCAGACAGGCCCAACACCGGGGAGCTGTTTTTT
TRBV13,.,TRBJ1-1,few,CASSPLGEAGNTEAFF,TGTGCCAGCAGCCCCTTGGGCGAGGCAGGGAACACTGAAGCTTTCTTT
TRBV2,.,TRBJ1-1,.,CASSGSRGEAFF,TGTGCCAGCAGTGGTAGCAGGGGTGAAGCTTTCTTT
TRBV7-3,.,TRBJ1-1,.,CASSLTDNTEAFF,TGTGCCAGCAGCTTGACAGACAACACTGAAGCTTTCTTT
TRBV5-6,.,TRBJ2-7,few,CASSLGAAGHLSYEQYF,TGTGCCAGCAGCTTGGGGGCCGCCGGACACCTCTCCTACGAGCAGTACTTC
TRBV7-8,.,TRBJ2-1,.,CASSSIVRNEQFF,TGTGCCAGCAGCTCCATCGTCCGTAATGAGCAGTTCTTC
TRBV19,.,TRBJ2-7,.,CASSSLGNEGYEQYF,TGTGCCAGTAGCTCTCTGGGTAACGAGGGATACGAGCAGTACTTC
TRBV27,TRBD2,TRBJ2-1,.,CASSQREGSDEQFF,TGTGCCAGCAGTCAAAGGGAGGGGTCCGATGAGCAGTTCTTC
TRBV30,TRBD1,TRBJ1-2,few,CAWGIGTGNYGYTF,TGTGCCTGGGGGATTGGGACAGGGAACTATGGCTACACCTTC
TRBV27,TRBD1,TRBJ2-7,.,CASGQAPYEQYF,TGTGCCAGCGGACAGGCCCCCTACGAGCAGTACTTC
TRBV27,TRBD1,TRBJ2-7,.,CASSLSAGTGDHEQYF,TGTGCCAGCAGTTTATCTGCCGGGACAGGGGATCACGAGCAGTACTTC
TRBV30,.,TRBJ2-5,.,CAWSVEGGETQYF,TGTGCCTGGAGTGTAGAGGGAGGAGAGACCCAGTACTTC
TRBV19,.,TRBJ2-5,.,CASTSGTYQETQYF,TGTGCCAGTACCAGCGGCACCTACCAAGAGACCCAGTACTTC
TRBV6-1,.,TRBJ1-2,.,CASSEGPDVDYGYTF,TGTGCCAGCAGTGAAGGACCGGATGTGGACTATGGCTACACCTTC
TRBV7-9,TRBD2,TRBJ2-1,.,CASSLAPGGPNEQFF,TGTGCCAGCAGCTTAGCGCCGGGGGGGCCCAATGAGCAGTTCTTC
TRBV5-1,TRBD1,TRBJ2-7,.,CASSFRDRAGEQYF,TGCGCCAGCAGCTTCCGGGACAGGGCAGGGGAGCAGTACTTC
TRBV7-9,.,TRBJ1-1,.,CASSLPLGTEAFF,TGTGCCAGCAGCTTACCACTAGGAACTGAAGCTTTCTTT
TRBV9,TRBD1,TRBJ2-7,.,CASSVGQGAYEQYF,TGTGCCAGCAGCGTGGGACAGGGGGCGTACGAGCAGTACTTC
TRBV7-9,.,TRBJ1-6,.,CASRPGGQRDSPLHF,TGTGCCAGCAGACCCGGAGGACAGAGAGATTCACCCCTCCACTTT
TRBV5-1,.,TRBJ1-2,once,CASSLDGALYTF,TGCGCCAGCAGCTTAGACGGGGCGCTCTACACCTTC
TRBV30,.,TRBJ2-1,.,CAWSGGNEQFF,TGTGCCTGGAGTGGAGGGAATGAGCAGTTCTTC